This T cell receptor (beta chain) was retrieved from a study of CD8 T cells in ankylosing spondylitis. Concerning this clonotype itself: Its antigen is unknown.

The CDR3 covers 17 residues. Trimming removed 2 bases at V and 3 bases at J, with 19 bases between. The V gene's germline CDR1 is SGHAT and CDR2 FQNNGV. Study-level results: Clones that were linked to disease were CD8+ and were relatively rare in peripheral blood. Characteristic of ankylosing spondylitis blood, it appeared, was a TCR beta motif comprising about eight highly homologous variants. Reportedly, disease-linked clones are significantly enriched in ankylosing spondylitis patients' matched synovial fluid. There were earlier reports of some motif variants in reactive arthritis synovial fluid and blood.

Library preparation for TCR beta used quantitative 5'-RACE with molecular barcodes. TCRdb fed the 5' RACE reads into MiXCR, producing one record per CDR3 protein. This sample has about 540,000 distinct CDR3 sequences, with more than 9.5% found just once. This TCR was recovered from a male donor with ankylosing spondylitis. V and J are TRBV11-2 and TRBJ1-1; D not certain. Sequenced input: blood, either unsorted or a sorted T cell fraction (not recorded which). The CDR3 DNA reads as TGTGCCAGCAGCTTATTTCGGCTCGTCCGATGGGACACTGAAGCTTTCTTT. Translating gives CASSLFRLVRWDTEAFF.